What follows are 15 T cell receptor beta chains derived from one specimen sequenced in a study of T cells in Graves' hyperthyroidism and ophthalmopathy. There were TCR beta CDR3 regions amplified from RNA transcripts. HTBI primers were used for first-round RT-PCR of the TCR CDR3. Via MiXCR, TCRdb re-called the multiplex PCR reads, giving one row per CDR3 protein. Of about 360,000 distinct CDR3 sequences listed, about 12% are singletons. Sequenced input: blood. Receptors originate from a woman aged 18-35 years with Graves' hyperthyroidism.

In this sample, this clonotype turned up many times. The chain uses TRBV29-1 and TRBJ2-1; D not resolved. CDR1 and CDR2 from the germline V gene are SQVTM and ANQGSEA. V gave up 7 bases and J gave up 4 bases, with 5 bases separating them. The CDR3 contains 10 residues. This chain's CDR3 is CSAKYNEQFF. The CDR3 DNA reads TGCAGCGCTAAATACAATGAGCAGTTCTTC.

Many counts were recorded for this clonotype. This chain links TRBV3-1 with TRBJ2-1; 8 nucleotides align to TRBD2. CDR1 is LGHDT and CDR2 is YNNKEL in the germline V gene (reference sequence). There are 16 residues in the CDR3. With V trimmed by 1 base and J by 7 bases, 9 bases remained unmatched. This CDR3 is CASSQGPGLGMNEQFF. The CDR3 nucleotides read TGTGCCAGCAGCCAAGGTCCGGGACTAGGAATGAATGAGCAGTTCTTC.

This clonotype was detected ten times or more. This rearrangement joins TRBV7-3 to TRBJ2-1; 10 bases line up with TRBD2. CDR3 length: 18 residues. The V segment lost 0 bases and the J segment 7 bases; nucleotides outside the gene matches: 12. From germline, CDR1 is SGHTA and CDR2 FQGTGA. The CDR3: CASSLTVGAGGRRNEQFF. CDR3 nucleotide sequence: TGTGCCAGCAGCTTAACGGTGGGAGCGGGAGGGCGGCGGAATGAGCAGTTCTTC.

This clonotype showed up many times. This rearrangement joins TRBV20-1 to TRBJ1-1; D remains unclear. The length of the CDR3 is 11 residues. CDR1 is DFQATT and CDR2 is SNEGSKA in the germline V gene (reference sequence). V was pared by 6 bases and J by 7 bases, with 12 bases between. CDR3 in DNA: TGCAGTGCCCCGACTTTTTATGAAGCTTTCTTT. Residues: CSAPTFYEAFF.

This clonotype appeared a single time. The chain's CDR3 is CASSQEVGGIYGYTF. The CDR3 nucleotides read TGCGCCAGCAGCCAAGAAGTAGGGGGGATCTATGGCTACACCTTC. The rearrangement joins TRBV4-1 to TRBJ1-2; the D gene is possibly TRBD1 (6 bases). V shed 0 bases and J shed 4 bases, with 12 bases lying between them. Germline CDR1 is MGHRA and CDR2 is YSYEKL. The CDR3 extends over 15 amino acids.

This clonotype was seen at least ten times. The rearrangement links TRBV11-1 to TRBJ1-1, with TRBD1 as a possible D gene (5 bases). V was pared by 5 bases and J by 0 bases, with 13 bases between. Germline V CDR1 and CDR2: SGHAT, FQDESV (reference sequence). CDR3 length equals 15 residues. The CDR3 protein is CASSPRDGLNTEAFF. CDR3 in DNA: TGTGCCAGCAGCCCCAGGGATGGGCTGAACACTGAAGCTTTCTTT.

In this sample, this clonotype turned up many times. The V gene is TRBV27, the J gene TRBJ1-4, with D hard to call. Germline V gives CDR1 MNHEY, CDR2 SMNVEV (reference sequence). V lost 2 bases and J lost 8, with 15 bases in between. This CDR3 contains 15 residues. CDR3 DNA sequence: TGTGCCAGCAGTTTAACTGGTCACGGGGAGGAAAAACTGTTTTTT. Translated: CASSLTGHGEEKLFF.

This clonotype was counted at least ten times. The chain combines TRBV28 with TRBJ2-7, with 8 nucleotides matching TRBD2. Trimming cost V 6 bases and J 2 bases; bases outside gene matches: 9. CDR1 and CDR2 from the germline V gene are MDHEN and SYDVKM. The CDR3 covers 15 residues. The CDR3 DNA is TGTGCCAGCAGACCGACGATAGCGGGGCCCTACGAGCAGTACTTC. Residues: CASRPTIAGPYEQYF.

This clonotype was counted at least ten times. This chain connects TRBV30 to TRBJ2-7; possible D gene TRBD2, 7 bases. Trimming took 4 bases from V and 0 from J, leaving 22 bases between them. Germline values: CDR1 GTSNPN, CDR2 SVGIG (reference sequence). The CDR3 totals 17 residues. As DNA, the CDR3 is TGTGCCTGGAAGGGGGGAGGAGCGGGACAAATCTCCTACGAGCAGTACTTC. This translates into CAWKGGGAGQISYEQYF.

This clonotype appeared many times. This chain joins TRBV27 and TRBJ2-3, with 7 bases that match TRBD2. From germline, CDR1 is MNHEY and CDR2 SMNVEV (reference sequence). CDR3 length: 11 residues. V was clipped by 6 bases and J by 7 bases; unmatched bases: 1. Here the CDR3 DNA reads TGTGCCAGCAGGGGGGGGAATACGCAGTATTTT. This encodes CASRGGNTQYF.

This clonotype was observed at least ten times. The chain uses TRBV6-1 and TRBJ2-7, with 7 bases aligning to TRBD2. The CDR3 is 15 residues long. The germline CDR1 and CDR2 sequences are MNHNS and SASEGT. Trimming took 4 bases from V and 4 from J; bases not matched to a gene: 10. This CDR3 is CASSVQTAGLYEQYF. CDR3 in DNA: TGTGCCAGCAGTGTACAGACAGCGGGGCTATACGAGCAGTACTTC.

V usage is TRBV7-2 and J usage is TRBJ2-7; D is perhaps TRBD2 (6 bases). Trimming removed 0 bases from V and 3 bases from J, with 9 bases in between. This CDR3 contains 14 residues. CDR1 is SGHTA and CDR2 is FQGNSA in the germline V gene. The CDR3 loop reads CASSLASGYYEQYF. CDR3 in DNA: TGTGCCAGCAGCTTAGCTAGCGGTTACTACGAGCAGTACTTC.

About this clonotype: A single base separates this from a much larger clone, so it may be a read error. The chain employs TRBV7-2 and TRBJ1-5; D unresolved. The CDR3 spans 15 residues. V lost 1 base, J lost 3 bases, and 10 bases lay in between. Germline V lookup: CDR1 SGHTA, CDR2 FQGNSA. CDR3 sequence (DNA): TGTGCCAGCAGCTTAGTCGGGTGGTCCAATCAGCCCCAGCATTTT. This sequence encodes CASSLVGWSNQPQHF. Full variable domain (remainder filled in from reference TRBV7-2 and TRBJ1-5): GAGVSQSPSNKVTEKGKDVELRCDPISGHTALYWYRQSLGQGLEFLIYFQGNSAPDKSGLPSDRFSAERTGGSVSTLTIQRTQQEDSAVYLCASSLVGWSNQPQHFGDGTRLSIL.

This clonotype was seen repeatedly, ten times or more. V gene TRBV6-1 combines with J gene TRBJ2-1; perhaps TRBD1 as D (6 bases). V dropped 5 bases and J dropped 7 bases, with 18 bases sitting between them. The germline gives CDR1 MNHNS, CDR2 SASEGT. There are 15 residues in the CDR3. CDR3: CASSITGKGGNEQFF. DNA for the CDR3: TGTGCCAGCAGTATCACAGGGAAAGGCGGAAATGAGCAGTTCTTC.

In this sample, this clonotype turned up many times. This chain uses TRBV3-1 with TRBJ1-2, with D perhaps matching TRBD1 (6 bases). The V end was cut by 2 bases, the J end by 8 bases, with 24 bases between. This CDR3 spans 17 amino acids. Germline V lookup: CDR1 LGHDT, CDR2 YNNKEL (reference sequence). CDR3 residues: CASSQSGFLGGRGGYTF. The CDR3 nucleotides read TGTGCCAGCAGCCAATCCGGCTTTCTGGGGGGCCGAGGGGGCTACACCTTC.